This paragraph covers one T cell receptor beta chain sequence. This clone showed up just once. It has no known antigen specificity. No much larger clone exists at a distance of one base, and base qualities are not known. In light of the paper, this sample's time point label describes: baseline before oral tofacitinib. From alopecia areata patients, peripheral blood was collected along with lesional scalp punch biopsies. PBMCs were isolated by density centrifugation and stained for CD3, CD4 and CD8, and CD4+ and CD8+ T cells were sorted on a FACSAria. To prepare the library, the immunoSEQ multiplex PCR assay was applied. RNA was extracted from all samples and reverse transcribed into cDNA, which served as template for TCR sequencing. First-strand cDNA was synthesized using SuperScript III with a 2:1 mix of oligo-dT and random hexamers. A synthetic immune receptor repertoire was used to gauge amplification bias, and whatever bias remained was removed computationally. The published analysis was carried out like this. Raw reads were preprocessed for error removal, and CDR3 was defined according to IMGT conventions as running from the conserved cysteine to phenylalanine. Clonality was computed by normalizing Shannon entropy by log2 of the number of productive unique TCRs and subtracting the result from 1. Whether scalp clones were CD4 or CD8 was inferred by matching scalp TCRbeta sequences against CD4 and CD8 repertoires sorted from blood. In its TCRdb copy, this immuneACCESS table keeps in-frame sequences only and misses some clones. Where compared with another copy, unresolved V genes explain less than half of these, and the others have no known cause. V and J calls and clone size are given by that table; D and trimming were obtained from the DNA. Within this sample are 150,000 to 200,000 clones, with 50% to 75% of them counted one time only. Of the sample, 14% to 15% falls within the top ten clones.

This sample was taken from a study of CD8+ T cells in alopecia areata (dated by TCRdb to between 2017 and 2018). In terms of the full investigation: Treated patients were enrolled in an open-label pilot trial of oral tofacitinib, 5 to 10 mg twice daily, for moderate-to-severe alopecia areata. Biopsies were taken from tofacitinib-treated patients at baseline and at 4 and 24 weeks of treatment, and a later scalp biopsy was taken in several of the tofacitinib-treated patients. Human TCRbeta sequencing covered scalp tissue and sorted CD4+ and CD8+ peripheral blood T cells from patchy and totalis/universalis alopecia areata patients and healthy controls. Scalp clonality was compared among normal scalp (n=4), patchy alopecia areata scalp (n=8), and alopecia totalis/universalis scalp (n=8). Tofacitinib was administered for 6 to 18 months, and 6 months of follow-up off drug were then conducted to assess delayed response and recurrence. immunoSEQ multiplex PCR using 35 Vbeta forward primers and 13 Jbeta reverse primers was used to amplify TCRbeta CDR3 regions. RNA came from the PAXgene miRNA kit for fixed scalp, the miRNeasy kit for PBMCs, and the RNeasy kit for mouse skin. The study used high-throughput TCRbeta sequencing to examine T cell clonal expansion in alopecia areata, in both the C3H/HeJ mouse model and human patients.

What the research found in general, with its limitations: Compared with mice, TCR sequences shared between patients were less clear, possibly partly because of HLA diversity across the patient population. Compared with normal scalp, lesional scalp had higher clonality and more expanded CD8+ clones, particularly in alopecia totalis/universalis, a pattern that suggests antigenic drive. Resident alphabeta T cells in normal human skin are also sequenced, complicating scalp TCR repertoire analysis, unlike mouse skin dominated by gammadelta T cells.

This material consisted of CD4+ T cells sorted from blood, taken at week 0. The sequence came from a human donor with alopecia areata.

The CDR3 protein sequence reads: CASSGREGENTEAFF. The DNA sequence is TGCGCCAGCAGCGGTAGGGAAGGGGAGAACACTGAAGCTTTCTTT. The rearrangement joined TRBV5-1 to TRBJ1-1; a tentative D call is TRBD1 (5 bases match). The cysteine opens and the phenylalanine closes a CDR3 of 15 amino acids. Solely the CDR3 DNA is kept, with 45 bases framed from the first base. Trimming at the junction amounts to 4 bases on V and 1 base on J, and the germline ends lie 14 bases apart. CDR1 SGHRS and CDR2 YFSETQ were looked up in the germline V gene.